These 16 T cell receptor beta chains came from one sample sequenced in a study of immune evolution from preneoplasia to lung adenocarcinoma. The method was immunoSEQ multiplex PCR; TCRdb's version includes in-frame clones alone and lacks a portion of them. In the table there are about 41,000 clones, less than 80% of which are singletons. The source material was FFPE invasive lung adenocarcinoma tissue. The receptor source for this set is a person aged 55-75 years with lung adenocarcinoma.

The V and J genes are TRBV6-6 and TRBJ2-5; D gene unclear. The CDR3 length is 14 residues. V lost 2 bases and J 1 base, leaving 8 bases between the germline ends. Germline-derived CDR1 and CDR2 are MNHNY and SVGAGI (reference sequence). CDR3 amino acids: CASSYGGSQETQYF. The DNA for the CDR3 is TGTGCCAGCAGTTACGGCGGTTCCCAAGAGACCCAGTACTTC.

The CDR3 spells CASRKTGMGSYEQYF. CDR3 coding DNA: TGTGCCAGCAGAAAAACAGGGATGGGGTCCTACGAGCAGTACTTC. The V and J genes are TRBV28 and TRBJ2-7; D perhaps matches TRBD1 (6 bases). The CDR3 sequence is 15 residues long. V was clipped by 6 bases and J by 1 base, with 16 bases between them. Germline assignment: CDR1 MDHEN and CDR2 SYDVKM. The full variable domain, with the rest looked up from reference TRBV28 and TRBJ2-7, is DVKVTQSSRYLVKRTGEKVFLECVQDMDHENMFWYRQDPGLGLRLIYFSYDVKMKEKGDIPEGYSVSREKKERFSLILESASTNQTSMYLCASRKTGMGSYEQYFGPGTRLTVT.

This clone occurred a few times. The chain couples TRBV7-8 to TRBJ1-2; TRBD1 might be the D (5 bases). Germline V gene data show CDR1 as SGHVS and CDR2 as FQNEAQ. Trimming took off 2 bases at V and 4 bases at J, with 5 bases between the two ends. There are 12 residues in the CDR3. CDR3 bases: TGTGCCAGCAGCTTACAGGGCTATGGCTACACCTTC. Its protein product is CASSLQGYGYTF. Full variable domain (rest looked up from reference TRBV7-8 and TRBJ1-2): GAGVSQSPRYKVAKRGQDVALRCDPISGHVSLFWYQQALGQGPEFLTYFQNEAQLDKSGLPSDRFFAERPEGSVSTLKIQRTQQEDSAVYLCASSLQGYGYTFGSGTRLTVV.

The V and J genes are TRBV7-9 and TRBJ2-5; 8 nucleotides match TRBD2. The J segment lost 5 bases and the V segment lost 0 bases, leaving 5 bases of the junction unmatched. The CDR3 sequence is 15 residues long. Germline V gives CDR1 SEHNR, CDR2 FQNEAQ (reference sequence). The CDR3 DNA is TGTGCCAGCAGCTTAGCGCGAGGGACTAGGGAGACCCAGTACTTC. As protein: CASSLARGTRETQYF.

The CDR3, as DNA: TGTGCCAGCACGTCCTCTATGGGGAATCAGCCCCAGCATTTT. The encoded protein is CASTSSMGNQPQHF. The V gene is TRBV2, the J gene TRBJ1-5; unclear D gene. The CDR3 consists of 14 residues. Germline V CDR1 and CDR2: SNHLY, FYNNEI. V was cut by 7 bases and J by 4 bases, with 14 bases left in between.

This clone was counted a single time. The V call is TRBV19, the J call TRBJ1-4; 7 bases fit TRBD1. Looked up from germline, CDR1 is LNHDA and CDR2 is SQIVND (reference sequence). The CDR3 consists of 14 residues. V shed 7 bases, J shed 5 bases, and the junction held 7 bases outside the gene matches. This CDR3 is CASKTQGINEKLFF. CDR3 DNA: TGTGCCAGTAAGACACAGGGGATCAATGAAAAACTGTTTTTT.

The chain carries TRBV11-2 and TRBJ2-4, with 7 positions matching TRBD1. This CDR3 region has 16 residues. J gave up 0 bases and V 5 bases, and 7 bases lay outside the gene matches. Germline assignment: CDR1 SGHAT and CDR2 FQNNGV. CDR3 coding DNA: TGTGCCAGCAGCCCCGGGACAGCGCTAGCCAAAAACATTCAGTACTTC. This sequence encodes CASSPGTALAKNIQYF.

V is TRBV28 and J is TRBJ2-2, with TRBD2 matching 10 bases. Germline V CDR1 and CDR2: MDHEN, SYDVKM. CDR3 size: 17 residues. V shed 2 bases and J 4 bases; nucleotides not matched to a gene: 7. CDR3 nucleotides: TGTGCCAGCAGTTTAGGGCTAGCGGGAGTCTCCACCGGGGAGCTGTTTTTT. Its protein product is CASSLGLAGVSTGELFF.

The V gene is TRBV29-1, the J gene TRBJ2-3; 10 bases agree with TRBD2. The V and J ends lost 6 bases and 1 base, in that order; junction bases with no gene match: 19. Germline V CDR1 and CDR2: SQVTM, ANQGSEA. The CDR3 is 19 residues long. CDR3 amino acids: CSVGRTSGSLIGGTDTQYF. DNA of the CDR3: TGCAGCGTGGGGCGGACTAGCGGCTCTTTAATAGGAGGCACAGATACGCAGTATTTT.

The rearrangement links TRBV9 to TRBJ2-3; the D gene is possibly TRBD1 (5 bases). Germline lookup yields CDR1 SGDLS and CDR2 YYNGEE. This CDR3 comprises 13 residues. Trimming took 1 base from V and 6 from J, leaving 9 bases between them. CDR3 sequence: CASSVQGRDTQYF. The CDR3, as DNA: TGTGCCAGCAGCGTACAGGGCCGGGATACGCAGTATTTT.

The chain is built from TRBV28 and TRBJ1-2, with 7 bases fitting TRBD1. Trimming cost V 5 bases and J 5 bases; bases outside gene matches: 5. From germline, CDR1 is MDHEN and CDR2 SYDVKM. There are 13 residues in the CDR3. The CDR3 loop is CASSQTGRYGYTF. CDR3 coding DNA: TGTGCCAGCAGTCAGACAGGGCGTTATGGCTACACCTTC.

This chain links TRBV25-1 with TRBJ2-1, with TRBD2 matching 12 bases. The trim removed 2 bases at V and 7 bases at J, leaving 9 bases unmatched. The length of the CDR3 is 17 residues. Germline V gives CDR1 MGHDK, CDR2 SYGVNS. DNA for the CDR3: TGTGCCAGCAGTGAAATGGGTCGAACTAGCGGGAGGAATGAGCAGTTCTTC. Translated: CASSEMGRTSGRNEQFF. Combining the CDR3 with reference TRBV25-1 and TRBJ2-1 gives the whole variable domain EADIYQTPRYLVIGTGKKITLECSQTMGHDKMYWYQQDPGMELHLIHYSYGVNSTEKGDLSSESTVSRIRTEHFPLTLESARPSHTSQYLCASSEMGRTSGRNEQFFGPGTRLTVL.

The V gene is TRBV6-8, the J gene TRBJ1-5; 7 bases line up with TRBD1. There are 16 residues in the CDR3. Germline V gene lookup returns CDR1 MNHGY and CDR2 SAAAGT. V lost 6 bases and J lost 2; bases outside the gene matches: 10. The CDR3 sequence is CASRIAGGICNQPQHF. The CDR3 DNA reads TGTGCCAGCAGAATAGCAGGGGGTATTTGCAATCAGCCCCAGCATTTT.

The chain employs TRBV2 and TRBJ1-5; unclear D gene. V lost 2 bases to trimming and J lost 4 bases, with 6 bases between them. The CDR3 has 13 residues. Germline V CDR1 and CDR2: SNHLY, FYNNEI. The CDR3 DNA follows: TGTGCCAGCAGTGAAAGGGAGAATCAGCCCCAGCATTTT. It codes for CASSERENQPQHF. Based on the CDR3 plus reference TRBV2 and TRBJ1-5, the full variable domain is EPEVTQTPSHQVTQMGQEVILRCVPISNHLYFYWYRQILGQKVEFLVSFYNNEISEKSEIFDDQFSVERPDGSNFTLKIRSTKLEDSAMYFCASSERENQPQHFGDGTRLSIL.

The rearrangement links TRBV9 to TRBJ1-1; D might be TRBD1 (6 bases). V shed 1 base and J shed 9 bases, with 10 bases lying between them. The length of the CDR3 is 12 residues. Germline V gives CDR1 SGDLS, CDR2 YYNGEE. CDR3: CASSVIGGQAFF. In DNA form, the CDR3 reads TGTGCCAGCAGCGTAATCGGGGGGCAAGCTTTCTTT. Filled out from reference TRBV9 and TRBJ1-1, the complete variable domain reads DSGVTQTPKHLITATGQRVTLRCSPRSGDLSVYWYQQSLDQGLQFLIQYYNGEERAKGNILERFSAQQFPDLHSELNLSSLELGDSALYFCASSVIGGQAFFGQGTRLTVV.

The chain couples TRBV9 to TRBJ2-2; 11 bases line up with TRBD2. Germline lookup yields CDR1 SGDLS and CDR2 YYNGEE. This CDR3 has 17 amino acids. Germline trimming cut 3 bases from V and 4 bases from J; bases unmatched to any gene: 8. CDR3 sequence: CASSAHVAGGLTGELFF. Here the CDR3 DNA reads TGTGCCAGCAGCGCCCATGTAGCGGGAGGGCTCACCGGGGAGCTGTTTTTT.